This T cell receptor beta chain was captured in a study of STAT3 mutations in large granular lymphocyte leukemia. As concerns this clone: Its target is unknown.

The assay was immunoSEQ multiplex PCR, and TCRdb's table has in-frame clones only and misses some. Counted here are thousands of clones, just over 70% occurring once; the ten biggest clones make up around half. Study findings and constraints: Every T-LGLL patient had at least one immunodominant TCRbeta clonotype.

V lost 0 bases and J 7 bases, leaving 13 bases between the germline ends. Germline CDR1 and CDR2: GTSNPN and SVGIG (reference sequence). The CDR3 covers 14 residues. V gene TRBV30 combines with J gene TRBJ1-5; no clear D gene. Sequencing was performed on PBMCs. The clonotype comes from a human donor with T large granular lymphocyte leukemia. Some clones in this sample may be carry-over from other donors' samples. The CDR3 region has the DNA TGTGCCTGGAGTGTACTGGGGAGGGAGCAGCCCCAGCATTTT. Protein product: CAWSVLGREQPQHF.